Listed below are T cell receptor beta chains from one sample, sequenced in a study of OX40 agonist ivuxolimab in advanced cancers. Method: immunoSEQ multiplex PCR; TCRdb's copy keeps in-frame clones and lacks some. In the table there are fewer than 140,000 clones, 90% of which are singletons. Material: CD4+ or CD8+ T cells sorted from blood, obtained in a trial of the OX40 agonist ivuxolimab. The receptors come from an adult with an advanced solid tumor such as melanoma, head and neck, liver or kidney cancer. Each CDR3 is given with its conserved first and last residue. A D gene is named only where the DNA matches it firmly. The size entry is marked missing in some rows and otherwise reads once, few, many or a size class.

once	-	15	TRBV19	TRBJ2-3	TGTGCCAGTAGTATTCAGGGGCTCAGCACAGATACGCAGTATTTT	CASSIQGLSTDTQYF
-	TRBD1	14	TRBV27	TRBJ2-7	TGTGCCAGCATGACAGGGGTAAGCTCCTACGAGCAGTACTTC	CASMTGVSSYEQYF
-	-	11	TRBV7-2	TRBJ2-7	TGTGCCAGCAGGATCTCCTACGAGCAGTACTTC	CASRISYEQYF
-	-	15	TRBV7-2	TRBJ1-1	TGTGCCAGCAGCTTAATATCCAGCATGAACACTGAAGCTTTCTTT	CASSLISSMNTEAFF
-	TRBD1	15	TRBV5-1	TRBJ2-5	TGCGCCAGCAGCTTGGGACAGGGGCGGAGGGAGACCCAGTACTTC	CASSLGQGRRETQYF
-	TRBD1	14	TRBV5-6	TRBJ1-5	TGTGCCAGCAGCTTGCAGGGGGCACGGCAGCCCCAGCATTTT	CASSLQGARQPQHF
-	-	17	TRBV19	TRBJ1-6	TGTGCCAGTAGTATAGATCCGGGGAGCTCCTATAATTCACCCCTCCACTTT	CASSIDPGSSYNSPLHF
-	-	13	TRBV6-5	TRBJ2-5	TGTGCCAGCTCCCGACAGACTCAAGAGACCCAGTACTTC	CASSRQTQETQYF
-	TRBD1	15	TRBV7-2	TRBJ1-5	TGTGCCAGCAGCCCTAGGACAGGGAGCAATCAGCCCCAGCATTTT	CASSPRTGSNQPQHF
-	-	13	TRBV7-2	TRBJ2-7	TGTGCCAGCAGCTCCAGGAGCTCCTACGAGCAGTACTTC	CASSSRSSYEQYF
-	-	13	TRBV29-1	TRBJ1-5	TGCAGCGTTGGGAGGGCCCAACGCGAGCCCCAGCATTTT	CSVGRAQREPQHF
-	TRBD2	15	TRBV5-1	TRBJ2-1	TGCGCCAGCAGCTTGGACGGGGGGGCCGGGAATGAGCAGTTCTTC	CASSLDGGAGNEQFF
-	TRBD2	13	TRBV7-2	TRBJ2-7	TGTGCCAGCAGCCGGGACTACCCCCGGGAGCAGTACTTC	CASSRDYPREQYF
few	-	13	TRBV19	TRBJ1-5	TGTGCCAGTAGTATAGCCTTGTATCAGCCCCAGCATTTT	CASSIALYQPQHF
-	-	13	TRBV25-1	TRBJ2-5	TGTGCCAGCAGTCCGGGGGTACAAGAGACCCAGTACTTC	CASSPGVQETQYF
-	TRBD1	17	TRBV4-2	TRBJ1-2	TGTGCCAGCAGCCAAATTCAGGACAGGCGTTCCAACTATGGCTACACCTTC	CASSQIQDRRSNYGYTF
-	-	15	TRBV11-2	TRBJ2-3	TGTGCCAGCAGCTTAACCCCGGGTCGTCCAGATACGCAGTATTTT	CASSLTPGRPDTQYF
-	-	14	TRBV30	TRBJ2-7	TGTGCCTGGAGTACCTGGGGACCACCCTACGAGCAGTACTTC	CAWSTWGPPYEQYF
-	TRBD1	15	TRBV4-2	TRBJ2-2	TGTGCCAGCAGCCTTGGGACAGGGGAGACCGGGGAGCTGTTTTTT	CASSLGTGETGELFF
-	-	14	TRBV6-1	TRBJ1-3	TGTGCCAGCAGGGTGTCCCCCGGAAGAAACACCATATATTTT	CASRVSPGRNTIYF
-	-	16	TRBV6-5	TRBJ2-7	TGTGCCAGCAGTTACTCGAGAACCGATGGGGCCTACGAGCAGTACTTC	CASSYSRTDGAYEQYF
-	-	15	TRBV5-4	TRBJ2-6	TGTGCCAGCAGCTTTTGGGGAGCTGGGGCCAACGTCCTGACTTTC	CASSFWGAGANVLTF
few	-	16	TRBV18	TRBJ1-5	TGTGCCAGCTCACCACCGCCGGGGCAGCGAGGACAGCCCCAGCATTTT	CASSPPPGQRGQPQHF
-	-	16	TRBV2	TRBJ1-6	TGTGCCAGCAGTCCGCTTTTTAGCGAGAGGTCCTCACCCCTCCACTTT	CASSPLFSERSSPLHF
-	-	13	TRBV19	TRBJ1-2	TGTGCCAGTAGTATCTCCGACATCTATGGCTACACCTTC	CASSISDIYGYTF
-	TRBD1	13	TRBV7-7	TRBJ2-5	TGTGCCAGCAGCCGGGACAGACAAGAGACCCAGTACTTC	CASSRDRQETQYF
-	TRBD1	15	TRBV19	TRBJ1-1	TGTGCCAGTAGGGACAGGGGGGCTGGTAACACTGAAGCTTTCTTT	CASRDRGAGNTEAFF
-	-	12	TRBV30	TRBJ2-1	TGTGCCTGGAAAAGGGTAGGGAATGAGCAGTTCTTC	CAWKRVGNEQFF
-	TRBD2	16	TRBV11-2	TRBJ2-1	TGTGCCAGCAGCACCCAGTCTAGCGGGGGGGCCAATGAGCAGTTCTTC	CASSTQSSGGANEQFF
-	-	15	TRBV18	TRBJ2-7	TGTGCCAGCTCACCACCCGTTACAGGGAGCTACGAGCAGTACTTC	CASSPPVTGSYEQYF
-	-	17	TRBV28	TRBJ1-1	TGTGCCAGCAGTTTTGAGGGCGCGGGCACCCTGAACACTGAAGCTTTCTTT	CASSFEGAGTLNTEAFF
-	-	13	TRBV23-1	TRBJ2-3	TGCGCCAGCAGTCAATCCTGGGCAGATACGCAGTATTTT	CASSQSWADTQYF